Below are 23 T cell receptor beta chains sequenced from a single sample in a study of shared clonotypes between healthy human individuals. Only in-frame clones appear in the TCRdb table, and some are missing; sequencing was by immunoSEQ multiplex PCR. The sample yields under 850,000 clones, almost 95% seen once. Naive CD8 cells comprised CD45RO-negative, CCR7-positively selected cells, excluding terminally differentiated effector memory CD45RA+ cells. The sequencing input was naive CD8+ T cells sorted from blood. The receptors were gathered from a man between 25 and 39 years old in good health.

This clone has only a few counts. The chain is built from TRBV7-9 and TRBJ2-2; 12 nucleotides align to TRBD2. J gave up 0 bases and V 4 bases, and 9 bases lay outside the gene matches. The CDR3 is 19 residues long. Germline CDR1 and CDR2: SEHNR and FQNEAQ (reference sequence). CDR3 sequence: CASSSPLAGGMANTGELFF. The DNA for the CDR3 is TGTGCCAGCAGCTCCCCACTAGCGGGAGGAATGGCGAACACCGGGGAGCTGTTTTTT.

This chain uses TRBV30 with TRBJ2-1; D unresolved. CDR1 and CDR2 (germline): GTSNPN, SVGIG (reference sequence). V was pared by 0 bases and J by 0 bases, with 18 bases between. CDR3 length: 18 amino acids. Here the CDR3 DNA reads TGTGCCTGGAGTGTCTCCCCTATAGTGAAGAGCTCCTACAATGAGCAGTTCTTC. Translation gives CAWSVSPIVKSSYNEQFF.

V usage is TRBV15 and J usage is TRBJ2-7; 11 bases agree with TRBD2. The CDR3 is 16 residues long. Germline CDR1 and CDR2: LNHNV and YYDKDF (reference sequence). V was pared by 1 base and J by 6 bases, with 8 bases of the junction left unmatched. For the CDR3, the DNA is TGTGCCACCAGCAGAGTGCCGGGGCTAGCGGGAGGCGAGCAGTACTTC. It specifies CATSRVPGLAGGEQYF. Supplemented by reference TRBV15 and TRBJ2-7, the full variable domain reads DAMVIQNPRYQVTQFGKPVTLSCSQTLNHNVMYWYQQKSSQAPKLLFHYYDKDFNNEADTPDNFQSRRPNTSFCFLDIRSPGLGDTAMYLCATSRVPGLAGGEQYFGPGTRLTVT.

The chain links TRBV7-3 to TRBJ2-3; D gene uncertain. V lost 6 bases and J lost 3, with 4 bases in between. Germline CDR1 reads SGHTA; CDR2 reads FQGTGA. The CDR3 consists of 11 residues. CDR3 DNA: TGTGCCAGCAGAAGTACAGATACGCAGTATTTT. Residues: CASRSTDTQYF.

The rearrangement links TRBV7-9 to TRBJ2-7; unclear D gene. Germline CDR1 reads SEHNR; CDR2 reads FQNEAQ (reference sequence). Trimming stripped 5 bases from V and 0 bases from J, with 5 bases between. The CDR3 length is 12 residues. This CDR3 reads CASSDISYEQYF. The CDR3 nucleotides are TGTGCCAGCAGCGACATCTCCTACGAGCAGTACTTC.

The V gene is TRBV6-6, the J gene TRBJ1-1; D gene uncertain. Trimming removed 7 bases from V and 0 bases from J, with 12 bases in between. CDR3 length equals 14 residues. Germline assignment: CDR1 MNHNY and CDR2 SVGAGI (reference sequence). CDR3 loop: CASTIGKLNTEAFF. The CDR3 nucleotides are TGTGCCAGCACGATAGGCAAGTTGAACACTGAAGCTTTCTTT.

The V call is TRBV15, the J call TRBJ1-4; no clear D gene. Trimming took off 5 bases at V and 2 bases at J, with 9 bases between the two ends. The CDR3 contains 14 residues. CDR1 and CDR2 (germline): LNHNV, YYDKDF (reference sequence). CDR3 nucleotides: TGTGCCACCAGCGAGACACGGACTAATGAAAAACTGTTTTTT. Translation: CATSETRTNEKLFF.

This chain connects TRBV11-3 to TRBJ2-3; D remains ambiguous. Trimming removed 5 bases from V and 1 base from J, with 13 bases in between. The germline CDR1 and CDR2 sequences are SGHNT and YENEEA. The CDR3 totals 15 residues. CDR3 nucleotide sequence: TGTGCCAGCAGCCCTGGCGAGTACGGCACAGATACGCAGTATTTT. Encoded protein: CASSPGEYGTDTQYF.

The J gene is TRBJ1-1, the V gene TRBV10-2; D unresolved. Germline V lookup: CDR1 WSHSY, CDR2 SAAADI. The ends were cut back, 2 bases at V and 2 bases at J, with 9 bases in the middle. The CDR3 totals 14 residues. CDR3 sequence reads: CASSEVVDNTEAFF. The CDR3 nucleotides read TGCGCCAGCAGTGAGGTAGTCGATAACACTGAAGCTTTCTTT.

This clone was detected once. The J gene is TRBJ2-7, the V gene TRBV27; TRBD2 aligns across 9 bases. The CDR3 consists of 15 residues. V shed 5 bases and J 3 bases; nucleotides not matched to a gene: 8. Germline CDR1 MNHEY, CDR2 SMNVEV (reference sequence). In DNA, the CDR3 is TGTGCCAGCAGTCCCCTTCCTAGCGGGGACTACGAGCAGTACTTC. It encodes CASSPLPSGDYEQYF.

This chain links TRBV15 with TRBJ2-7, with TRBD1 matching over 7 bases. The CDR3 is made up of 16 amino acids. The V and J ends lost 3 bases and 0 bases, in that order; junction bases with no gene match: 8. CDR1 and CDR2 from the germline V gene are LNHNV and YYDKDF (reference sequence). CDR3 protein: CATSRTGTASSYEQYF. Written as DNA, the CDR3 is TGTGCCACCAGCAGGACCGGGACAGCGAGCTCCTACGAGCAGTACTTC.

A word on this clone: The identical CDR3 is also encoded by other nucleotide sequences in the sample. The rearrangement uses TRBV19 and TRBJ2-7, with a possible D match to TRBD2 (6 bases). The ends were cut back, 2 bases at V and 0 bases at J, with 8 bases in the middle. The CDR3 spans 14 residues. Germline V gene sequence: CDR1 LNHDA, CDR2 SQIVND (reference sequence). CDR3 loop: CASSITGGSYEQYF. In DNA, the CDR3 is TGTGCCAGTAGTATAACCGGGGGCTCCTACGAGCAGTACTTC.

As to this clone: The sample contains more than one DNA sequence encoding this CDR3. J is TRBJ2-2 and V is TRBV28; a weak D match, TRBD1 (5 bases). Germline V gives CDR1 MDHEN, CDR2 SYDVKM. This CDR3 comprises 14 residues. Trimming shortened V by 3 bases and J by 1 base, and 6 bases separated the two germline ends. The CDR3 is CASSFDRNTGELFF. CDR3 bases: TGTGCCAGCAGTTTCGACAGGAACACCGGGGAGCTGTTTTTT.

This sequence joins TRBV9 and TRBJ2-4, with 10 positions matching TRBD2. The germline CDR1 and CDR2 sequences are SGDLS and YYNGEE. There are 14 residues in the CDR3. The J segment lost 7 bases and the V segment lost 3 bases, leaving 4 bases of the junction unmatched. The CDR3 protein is CASSAGGLANIQYF. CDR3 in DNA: TGTGCCAGCAGCGCGGGGGGACTAGCGAACATTCAGTACTTC. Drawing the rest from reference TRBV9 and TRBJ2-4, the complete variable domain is DSGVTQTPKHLITATGQRVTLRCSPRSGDLSVYWYQQSLDQGLQFLIQYYNGEERAKGNILERFSAQQFPDLHSELNLSSLELGDSALYFCASSAGGLANIQYFGAGTRLSVL.

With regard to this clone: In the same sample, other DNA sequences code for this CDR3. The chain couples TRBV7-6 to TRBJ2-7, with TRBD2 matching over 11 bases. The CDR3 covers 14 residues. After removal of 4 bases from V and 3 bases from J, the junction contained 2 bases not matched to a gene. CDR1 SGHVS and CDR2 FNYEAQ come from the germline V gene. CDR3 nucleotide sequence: TGTGCCAGCAGCTCCGGGACTAGCGGCTACGAGCAGTACTTC. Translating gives CASSSGTSGYEQYF.

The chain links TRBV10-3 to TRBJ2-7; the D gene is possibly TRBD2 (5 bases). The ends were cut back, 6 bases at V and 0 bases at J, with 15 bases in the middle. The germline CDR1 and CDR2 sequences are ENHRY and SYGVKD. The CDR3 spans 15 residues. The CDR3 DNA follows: TGTGCCATCAGCTCAGGACTGGATAGCTCCTACGAGCAGTACTTC. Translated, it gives CAISSGLDSSYEQYF.

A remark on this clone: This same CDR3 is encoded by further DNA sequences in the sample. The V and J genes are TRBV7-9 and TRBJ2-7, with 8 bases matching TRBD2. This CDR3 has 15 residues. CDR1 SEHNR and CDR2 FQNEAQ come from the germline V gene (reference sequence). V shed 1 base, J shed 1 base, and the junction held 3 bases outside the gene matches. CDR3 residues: CASSLEASGSYEQYF. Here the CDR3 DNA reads TGTGCCAGCAGCTTAGAGGCTAGCGGGTCCTACGAGCAGTACTTC.

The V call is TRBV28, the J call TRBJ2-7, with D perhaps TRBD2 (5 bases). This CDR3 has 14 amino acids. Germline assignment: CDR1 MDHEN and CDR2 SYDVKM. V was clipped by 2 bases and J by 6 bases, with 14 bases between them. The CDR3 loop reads CASSLEYKAVEQYF. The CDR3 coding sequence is TGTGCCAGCAGTTTAGAATATAAAGCGGTCGAGCAGTACTTC.

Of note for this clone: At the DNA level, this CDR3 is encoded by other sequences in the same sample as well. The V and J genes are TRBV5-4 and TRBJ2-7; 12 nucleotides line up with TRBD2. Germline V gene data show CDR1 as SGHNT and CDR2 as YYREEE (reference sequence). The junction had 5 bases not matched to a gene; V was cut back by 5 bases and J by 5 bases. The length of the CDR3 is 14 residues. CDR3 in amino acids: CASSLRLAGDEQYF. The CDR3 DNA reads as TGTGCCAGCAGTCTCCGACTAGCGGGAGACGAGCAGTACTTC.

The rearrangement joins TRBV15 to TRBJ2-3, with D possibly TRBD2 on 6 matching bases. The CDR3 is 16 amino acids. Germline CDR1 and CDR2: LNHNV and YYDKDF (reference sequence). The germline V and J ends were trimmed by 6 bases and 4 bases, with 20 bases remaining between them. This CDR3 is CATSRTRSGASDTQYF. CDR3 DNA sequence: TGTGCCACCAGTCGAACACGTAGCGGTGCGTCAGATACGCAGTATTTT.

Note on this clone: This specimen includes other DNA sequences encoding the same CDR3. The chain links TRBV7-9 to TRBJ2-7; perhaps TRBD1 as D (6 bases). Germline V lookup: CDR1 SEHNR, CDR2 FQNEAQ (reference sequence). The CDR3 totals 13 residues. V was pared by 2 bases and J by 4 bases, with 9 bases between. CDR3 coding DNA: TGTGCCAGCAGCTTACAGGGGCGGTACGAGCAGTACTTC. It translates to CASSLQGRYEQYF.

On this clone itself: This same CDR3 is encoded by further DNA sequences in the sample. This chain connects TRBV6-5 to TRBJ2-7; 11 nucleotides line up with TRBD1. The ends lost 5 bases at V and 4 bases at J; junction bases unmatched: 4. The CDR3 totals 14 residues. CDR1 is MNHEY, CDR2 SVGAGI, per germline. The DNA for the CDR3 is TGTGCCAGCAGTGGCGGGACAGGGGGATACGAGCAGTACTTC. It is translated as CASSGGTGGYEQYF.

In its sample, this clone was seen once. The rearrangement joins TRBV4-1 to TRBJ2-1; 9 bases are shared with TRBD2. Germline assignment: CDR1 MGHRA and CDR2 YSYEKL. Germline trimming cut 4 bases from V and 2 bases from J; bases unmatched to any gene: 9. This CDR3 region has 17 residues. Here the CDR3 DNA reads TGCGCCAGCAGCCCCTCCCAGACTAGCGGAACCTACAATGAGCAGTTCTTC. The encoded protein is CASSPSQTSGTYNEQFF.